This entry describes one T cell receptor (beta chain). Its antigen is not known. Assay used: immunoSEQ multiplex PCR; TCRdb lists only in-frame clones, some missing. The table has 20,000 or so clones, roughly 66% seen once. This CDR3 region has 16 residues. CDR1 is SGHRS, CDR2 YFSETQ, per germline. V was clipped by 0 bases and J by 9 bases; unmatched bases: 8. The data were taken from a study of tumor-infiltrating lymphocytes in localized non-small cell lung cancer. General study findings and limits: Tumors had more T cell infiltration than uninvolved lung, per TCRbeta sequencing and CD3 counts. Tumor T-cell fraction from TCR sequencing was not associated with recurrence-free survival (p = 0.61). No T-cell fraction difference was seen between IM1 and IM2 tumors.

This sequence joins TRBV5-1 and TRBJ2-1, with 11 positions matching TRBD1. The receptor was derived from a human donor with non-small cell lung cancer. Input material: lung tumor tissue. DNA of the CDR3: TGCGCCAGCAGCTTGGCAGGACAGGGGGCCGGGGGTGAGCAGTTCTTC. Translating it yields CASSLAGQGAGGEQFF.